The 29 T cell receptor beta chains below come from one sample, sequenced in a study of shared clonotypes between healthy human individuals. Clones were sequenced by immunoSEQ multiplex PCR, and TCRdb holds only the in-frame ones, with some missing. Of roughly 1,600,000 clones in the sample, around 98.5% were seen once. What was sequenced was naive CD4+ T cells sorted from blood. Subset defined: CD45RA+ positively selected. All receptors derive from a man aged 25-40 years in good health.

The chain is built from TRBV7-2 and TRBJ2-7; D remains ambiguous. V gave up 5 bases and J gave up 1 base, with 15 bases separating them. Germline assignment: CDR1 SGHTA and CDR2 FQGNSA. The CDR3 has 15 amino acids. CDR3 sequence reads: CASSDRALRSYEQYF. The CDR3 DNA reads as TGTGCCAGCAGCGACCGGGCCCTAAGGTCCTACGAGCAGTACTTC.

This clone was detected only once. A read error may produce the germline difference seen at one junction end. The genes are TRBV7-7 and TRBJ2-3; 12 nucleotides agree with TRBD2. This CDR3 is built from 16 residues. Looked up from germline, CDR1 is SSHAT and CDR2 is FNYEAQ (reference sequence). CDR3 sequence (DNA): TGTGCTAGCAGCGCAGGACTAGCGGGACGCACAGATACGCAGTATTTT. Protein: CASSAGLAGRTDTQYF.

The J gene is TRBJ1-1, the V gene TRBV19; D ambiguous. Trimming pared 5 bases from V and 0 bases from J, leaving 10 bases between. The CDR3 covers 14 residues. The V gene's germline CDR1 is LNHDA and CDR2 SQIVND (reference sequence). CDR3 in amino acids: CASSLQWLNTEAFF. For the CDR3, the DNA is TGTGCCAGTAGTCTGCAGTGGTTGAACACTGAAGCTTTCTTT. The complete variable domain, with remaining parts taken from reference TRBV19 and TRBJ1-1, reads DGGITQSPKYLFRKEGQNVTLSCEQNLNHDAMYWYRQDPGQGLRLIYYSQIVNDFQKGDIAEGYSVSREKKESFPLTVTSAQKNPTAFYLCASSLQWLNTEAFFGQGTRLTVV.

In nucleotides, the CDR3 is TGTGCCAGCAGCCCGACAGGGGGCCAAGAGACCCAGTACTTC. Translation gives CASSPTGGQETQYF. The chain has TRBV9 and TRBJ2-5; 9 bases map to TRBD1. Trimming cost V 4 bases and J 1 base; bases outside gene matches: 2. CDR1 is SGDLS, CDR2 YYNGEE, per germline. This CDR3 is 14 amino acids long.

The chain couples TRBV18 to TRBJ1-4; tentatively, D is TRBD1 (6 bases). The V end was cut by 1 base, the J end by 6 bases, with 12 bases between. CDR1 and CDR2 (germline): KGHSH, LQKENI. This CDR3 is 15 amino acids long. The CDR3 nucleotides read TGTGCCAGCTCACCACGCAGGGGAGGAGATGAAAAACTGTTTTTT. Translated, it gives CASSPRRGGDEKLFF.

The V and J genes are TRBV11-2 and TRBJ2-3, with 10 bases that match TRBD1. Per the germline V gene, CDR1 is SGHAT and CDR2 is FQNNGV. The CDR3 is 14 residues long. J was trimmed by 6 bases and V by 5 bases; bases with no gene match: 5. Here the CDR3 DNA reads TGTGCCAGCAGCCATTTGGACAGGGGGGATACGCAGTATTTT. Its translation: CASSHLDRGDTQYF.

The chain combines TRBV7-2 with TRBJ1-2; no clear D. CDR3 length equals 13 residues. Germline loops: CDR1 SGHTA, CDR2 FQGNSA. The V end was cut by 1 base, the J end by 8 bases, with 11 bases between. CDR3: CASSLVLVKGYTF. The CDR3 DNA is TGTGCCAGCAGCTTAGTCTTGGTGAAGGGCTACACCTTC.

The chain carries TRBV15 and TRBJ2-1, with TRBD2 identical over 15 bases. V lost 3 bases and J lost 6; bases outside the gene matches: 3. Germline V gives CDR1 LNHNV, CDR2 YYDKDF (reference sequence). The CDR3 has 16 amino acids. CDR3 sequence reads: CATSRGTSGRSNEQFF. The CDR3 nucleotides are TGTGCCACCAGCAGGGGGACTAGCGGGAGGTCCAATGAGCAGTTCTTC.

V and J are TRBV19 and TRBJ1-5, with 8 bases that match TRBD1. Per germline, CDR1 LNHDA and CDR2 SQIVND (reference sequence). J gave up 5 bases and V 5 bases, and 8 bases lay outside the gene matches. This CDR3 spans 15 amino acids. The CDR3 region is CASSGRTGYDQPQHF. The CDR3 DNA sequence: TGTGCCAGTAGTGGGAGGACAGGGTATGATCAGCCCCAGCATTTT. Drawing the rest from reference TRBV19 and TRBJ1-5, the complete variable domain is DGGITQSPKYLFRKEGQNVTLSCEQNLNHDAMYWYRQDPGQGLRLIYYSQIVNDFQKGDIAEGYSVSREKKESFPLTVTSAQKNPTAFYLCASSGRTGYDQPQHFGDGTRLSIL.

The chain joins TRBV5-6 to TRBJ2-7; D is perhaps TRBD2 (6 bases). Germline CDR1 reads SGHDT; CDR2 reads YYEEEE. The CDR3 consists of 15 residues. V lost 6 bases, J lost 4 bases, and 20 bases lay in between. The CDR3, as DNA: TGTGCCAGCATATATGAGGGCCAGGGAGGTTACGAGCAGTACTTC. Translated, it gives CASIYEGQGGYEQYF. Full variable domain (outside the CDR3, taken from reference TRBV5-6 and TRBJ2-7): DAGVTQSPTHLIKTRGQQVTLRCSPKSGHDTVSWYQQALGQGPQFIFQYYEEEERQRGNFPDRFSGHQFPNYSSELNVNALLLGDSALYLCASIYEGQGGYEQYFGPGTRLTVT.

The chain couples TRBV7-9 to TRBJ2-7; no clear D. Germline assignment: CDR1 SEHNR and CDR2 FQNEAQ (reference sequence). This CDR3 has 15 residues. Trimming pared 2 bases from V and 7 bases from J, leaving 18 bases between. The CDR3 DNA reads TGTGCCAGCAGCTTATTGATGGACCTCCCCTCGGAGCAGTACTTC. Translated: CASSLLMDLPSEQYF.

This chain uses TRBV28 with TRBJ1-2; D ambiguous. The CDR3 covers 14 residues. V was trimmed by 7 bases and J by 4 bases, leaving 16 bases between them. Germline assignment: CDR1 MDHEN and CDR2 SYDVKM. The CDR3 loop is CASTRSGLGYGYTF. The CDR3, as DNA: TGTGCCAGCACCCGGTCGGGGTTGGGCTATGGCTACACCTTC.

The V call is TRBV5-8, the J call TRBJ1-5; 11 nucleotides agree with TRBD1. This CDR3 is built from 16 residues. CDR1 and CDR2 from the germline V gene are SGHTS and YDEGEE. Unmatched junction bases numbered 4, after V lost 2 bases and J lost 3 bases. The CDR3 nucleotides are TGTGCCAGCAGCTTCCGGACAGGGGGCTCCAATCAGCCCCAGCATTTT. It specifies CASSFRTGGSNQPQHF.

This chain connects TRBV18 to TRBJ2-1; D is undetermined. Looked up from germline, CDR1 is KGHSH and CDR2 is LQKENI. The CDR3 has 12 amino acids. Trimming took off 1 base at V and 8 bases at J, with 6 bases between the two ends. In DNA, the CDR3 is TGTGCCAGCTCACCACGACTCTATGAGCAGTTCTTC. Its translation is CASSPRLYEQFF. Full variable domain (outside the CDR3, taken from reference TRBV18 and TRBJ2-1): NAGVMQNPRHLVRRRGQEARLRCSPMKGHSHVYWYRQLPEEGLKFMVYLQKENIIDESGMPKERFSAEFPKEGPSILRIQQVVRGDSAAYFCASSPRLYEQFFGPGTRLTVL.

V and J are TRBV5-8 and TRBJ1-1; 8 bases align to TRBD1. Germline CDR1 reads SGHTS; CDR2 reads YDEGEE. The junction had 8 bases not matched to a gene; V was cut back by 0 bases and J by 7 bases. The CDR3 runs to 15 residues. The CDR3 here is CASSLAGQGFGEAFF. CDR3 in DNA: TGTGCCAGCAGCTTGGCAGGACAGGGATTTGGTGAAGCTTTCTTT.

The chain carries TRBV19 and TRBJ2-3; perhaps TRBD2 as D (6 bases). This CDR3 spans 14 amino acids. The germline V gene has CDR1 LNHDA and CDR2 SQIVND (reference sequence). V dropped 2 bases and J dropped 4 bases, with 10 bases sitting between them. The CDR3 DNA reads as TGTGCCAGTAGTATAAGGAGGGCCGCAGATACGCAGTATTTT. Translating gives CASSIRRAADTQYF.

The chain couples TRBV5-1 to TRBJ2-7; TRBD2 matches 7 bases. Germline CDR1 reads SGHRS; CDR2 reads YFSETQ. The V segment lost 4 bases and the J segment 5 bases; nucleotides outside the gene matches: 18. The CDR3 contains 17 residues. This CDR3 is CASSPVGGRELTDEQYF. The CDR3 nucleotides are TGCGCCAGCAGCCCCGTGGGAGGGAGGGAGCTAACAGACGAGCAGTACTTC.

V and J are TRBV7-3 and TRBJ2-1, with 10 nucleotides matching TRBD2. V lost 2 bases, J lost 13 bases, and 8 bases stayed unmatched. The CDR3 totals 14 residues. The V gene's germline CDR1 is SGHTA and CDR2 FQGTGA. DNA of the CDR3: TGTGCCAGCAGCTTAGGCTCTAGGACTAGCGGACAGTTCTTC. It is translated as CASSLGSRTSGQFF.

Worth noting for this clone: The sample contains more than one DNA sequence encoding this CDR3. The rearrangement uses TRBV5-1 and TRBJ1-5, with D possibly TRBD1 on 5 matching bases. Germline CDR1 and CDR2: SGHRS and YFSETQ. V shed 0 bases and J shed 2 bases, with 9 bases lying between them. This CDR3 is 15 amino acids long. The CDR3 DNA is TGCGCCAGCAGCTTGGCGGGGGGAGGCAATCAGCCCCAGCATTTT. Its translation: CASSLAGGGNQPQHF.

As DNA, the CDR3 is TGTGCCAGCAGCCCCAGTTTACGCGGGGAGCTGTTTTTT. Encoded protein: CASSPSLRGELFF. The chain links TRBV11-3 to TRBJ2-2, with D unresolved. The V end lost 5 bases, the J end lost 7 bases, and 11 bases lay between the germline ends. Germline CDR1 SGHNT, CDR2 YENEEA. The CDR3 has 13 amino acids.

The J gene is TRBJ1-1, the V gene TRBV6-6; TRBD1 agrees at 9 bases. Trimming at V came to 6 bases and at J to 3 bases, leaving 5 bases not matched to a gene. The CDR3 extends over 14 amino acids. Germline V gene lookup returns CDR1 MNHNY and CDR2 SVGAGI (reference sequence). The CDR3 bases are TGTGCCAGCAGCCCGGACAGGGGAGACACTGAAGCTTTCTTT. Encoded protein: CASSPDRGDTEAFF.

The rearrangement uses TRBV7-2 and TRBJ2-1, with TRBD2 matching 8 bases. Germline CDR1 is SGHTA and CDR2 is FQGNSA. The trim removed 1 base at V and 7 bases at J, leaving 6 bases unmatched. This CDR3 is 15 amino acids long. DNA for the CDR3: TGTGCCAGCAGCTTAGGGGTTAGCGGGGAGAATGAGCAGTTCTTC. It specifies CASSLGVSGENEQFF. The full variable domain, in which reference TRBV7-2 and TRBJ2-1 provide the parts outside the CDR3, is GAGVSQSPSNKVTEKGKDVELRCDPISGHTALYWYRQSLGQGLEFLIYFQGNSAPDKSGLPSDRFSAERTGGSVSTLTIQRTQQEDSAVYLCASSLGVSGENEQFFGPGTRLTVL.

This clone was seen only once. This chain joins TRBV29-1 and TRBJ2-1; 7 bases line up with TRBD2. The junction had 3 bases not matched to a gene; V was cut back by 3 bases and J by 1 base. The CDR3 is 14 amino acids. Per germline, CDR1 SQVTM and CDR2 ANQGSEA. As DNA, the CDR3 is TGCAGCGTTGAGTCTAGCGGTTCCTACAATGAGCAGTTCTTC. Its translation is CSVESSGSYNEQFF.

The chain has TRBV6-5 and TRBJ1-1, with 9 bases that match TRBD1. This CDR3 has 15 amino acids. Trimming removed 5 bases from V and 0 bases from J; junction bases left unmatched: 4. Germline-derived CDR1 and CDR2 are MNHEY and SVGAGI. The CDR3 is CASSRQGGLNTEAFF. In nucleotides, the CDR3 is TGTGCCAGCAGTCGACAGGGGGGATTGAACACTGAAGCTTTCTTT.

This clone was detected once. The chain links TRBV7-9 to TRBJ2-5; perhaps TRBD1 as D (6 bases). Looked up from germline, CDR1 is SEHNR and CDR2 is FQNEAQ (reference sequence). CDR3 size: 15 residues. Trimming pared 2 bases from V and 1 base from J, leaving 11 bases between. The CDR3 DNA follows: TGTGCCAGCAGCTTAACAGGGCTGGGCCAAGAGACCCAGTACTTC. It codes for CASSLTGLGQETQYF.

Written as DNA, the CDR3 is TGTGCCAGCAGTTTGCGGCGGGTTATGCAGCCCCAGCATTTT. This codes for CASSLRRVMQPQHF. This sequence joins TRBV28 and TRBJ1-5; no definite D call. Germline lookup yields CDR1 MDHEN and CDR2 SYDVKM. The CDR3 has 14 residues. Trimming removed 3 bases from V and 7 bases from J, with 13 bases in between.

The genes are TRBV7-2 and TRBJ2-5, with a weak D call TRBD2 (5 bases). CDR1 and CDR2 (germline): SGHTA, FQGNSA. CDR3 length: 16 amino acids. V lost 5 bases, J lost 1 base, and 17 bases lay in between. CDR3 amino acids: CASSALVLAIQETQYF. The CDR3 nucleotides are TGTGCCAGCAGCGCATTGGTCCTAGCAATCCAAGAGACCCAGTACTTC.

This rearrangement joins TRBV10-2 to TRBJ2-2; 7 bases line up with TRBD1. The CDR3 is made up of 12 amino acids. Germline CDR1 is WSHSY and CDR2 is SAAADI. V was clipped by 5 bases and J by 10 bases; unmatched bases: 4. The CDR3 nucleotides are TGCGCCAGCAGTTCACAGGGGACGGAGCTGTTTTTT. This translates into CASSSQGTELFF.

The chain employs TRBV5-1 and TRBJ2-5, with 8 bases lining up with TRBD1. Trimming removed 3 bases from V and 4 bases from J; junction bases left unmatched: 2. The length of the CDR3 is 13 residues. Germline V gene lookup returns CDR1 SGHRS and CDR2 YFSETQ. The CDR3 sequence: CASSWQGAETQYF. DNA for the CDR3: TGCGCCAGCAGCTGGCAGGGGGCAGAGACCCAGTACTTC.